These 16 T cell receptor beta chains were all obtained from the same sample, sequenced in a study of PD-1 blockade in classical Hodgkin lymphoma. Time point described: cycle 4 day 1 (C4D1), after six to seven weeks of nivolumab. In every patient, relapse followed autologous stem cell transplantation, while exposure to brentuximab vedotin differed. Generated by immunoSEQ multiplex PCR, the TCRdb table keeps only in-frame clones and is missing some. The sample has 75,000 to 95,000 clones, 75% to 85% seen once. Sequencing was performed on peripheral blood mononuclear cells (PBMCs), taken before the fourth cycle of nivolumab. The receptors shown here come from a human donor with classical Hodgkin lymphoma.

This clone was counted many times. The chain has TRBV7-9 and TRBJ1-4; D gene uncertain. Trimming shortened V by 0 bases and J by 0 bases, and 11 bases separated the two germline ends. The germline V gene has CDR1 SEHNR and CDR2 FQNEAQ (reference sequence). CDR3 size: 17 residues. The CDR3 region has the DNA TGTGCCAGCAGCTTAGCAACGAGTGCATCAACTAATGAAAAACTGTTTTTT. It codes for CASSLATSASTNEKLFF.

This chain uses TRBV19 with TRBJ2-3; no clear D. Germline-derived CDR1 and CDR2 are LNHDA and SQIVND (reference sequence). Trimming stripped 3 bases from V and 0 bases from J, with 13 bases between. CDR3 size: 16 residues. The CDR3 DNA reads TGTGCCAGTAGTATCTCCCTGGTGGCTAGCACAGATACGCAGTATTTT. Translation: CASSISLVASTDTQYF.

The chain uses TRBV21-1 and TRBJ2-4; TRBD2 is the table's D call and was not checked against the DNA. TRBV21-1 is a pseudogene segment. CDR3 length equals 15 residues. The CDR3 DNA reads TGTGCCAGCAGCAAAGTGGGGGGAGCCAAAAACATTCAGTACTTC. Translated, it gives CASSKVGGAKNIQYF.

This rearrangement joins TRBV6-4 to TRBJ1-1, with D unresolved. V shed 4 bases and J shed 0 bases, with 6 bases lying between them. Germline values: CDR1 MRHNA, CDR2 SNTAGT. This CDR3 spans 13 amino acids. In DNA form, the CDR3 reads TGTGCCAGCAGTGCCCAACTGAACACTGAAGCTTTCTTT. It encodes CASSAQLNTEAFF.

This sequence joins TRBV7-9 and TRBJ1-1; the match to TRBD1 covers 7 bases. With V trimmed by 5 bases and J by 5 bases, 8 bases remained unmatched. The CDR3 is 14 residues long. Germline CDR1 and CDR2: SEHNR and FQNEAQ (reference sequence). The CDR3 is CASSARQGVTEAFF. In DNA, the CDR3 is TGTGCCAGCAGCGCGCGACAGGGCGTGACTGAAGCTTTCTTT.

This clone was recorded once. V and J are TRBV6-1 and TRBJ1-5; weak D call: TRBD1 (5 bases). Trimming pared 6 bases from V and 1 base from J, leaving 10 bases between. The CDR3 contains 14 residues. Germline CDR1 is MNHNS and CDR2 is SASEGT. CDR3 sequence reads: CASRRDGSNQPQHF. The CDR3 DNA follows: TGTGCCAGCAGGAGGGACGGAAGCAATCAGCCCCAGCATTTT.

The chain is built from TRBV4-1 and TRBJ2-3; perhaps TRBD2 as D (6 bases). V was shortened by 6 bases and J by 2 bases, with 15 bases between the two germline ends. Germline-derived CDR1 and CDR2 are MGHRA and YSYEKL. The CDR3 is 15 residues long. This CDR3 is CASRLGRPNTDTQYF. CDR3 bases: TGCGCCAGCAGGCTCGGGAGACCAAACACAGATACGCAGTATTTT.

The rearrangement uses TRBV7-8 and TRBJ2-5; perhaps TRBD1 as D (7 bases). V lost 2 bases to trimming and J lost 1 base, with 14 bases between them. The CDR3 consists of 16 residues. Germline CDR1 and CDR2: SGHVS and FQNEAQ. This CDR3 reads CASSLWAGQSQETQYF. In nucleotides, the CDR3 is TGTGCCAGCAGCTTATGGGCGGGACAGTCCCAAGAGACCCAGTACTTC.

The chain employs TRBV25-1 and TRBJ2-7; 7 bases are shared with TRBD2. The CDR3 is 15 residues long. The germline V gene encodes CDR1 MGHDK and CDR2 SYGVNS. The V gene end was trimmed by 0 bases and the J gene end by 4 bases; junction bases not matched to a gene: 6. The CDR3 bases are TGTGCCAGCAGTGAATATGGGGGGGGGAGGTACGAGCAGTACTTC. Its protein is CASSEYGGGRYEQYF.

The J gene is TRBJ2-1, the V gene TRBV20-1; D may match TRBD1 or TRBD2 (5 bases each). Germline lookup yields CDR1 DFQATT and CDR2 SNEGSKA (reference sequence). The CDR3 consists of 11 residues. Between the trimmed V and J ends, which lost 5 bases and 4 bases, there was a span of 6 bases. The CDR3 nucleotides are TGCAGTGCTGAGGGGTACAATGAGCAGTTCTTC. This codes for CSAEGYNEQFF.

The gene calls are TRBV30 and TRBJ2-7; D is perhaps TRBD1 (6 bases). Germline CDR1 is GTSNPN and CDR2 is SVGIG (reference sequence). Deletions cut 4 bases from V and 0 bases from J, with 13 bases between. The CDR3 is 14 amino acids. The CDR3 DNA reads TGTGCCTGGAAGGCCGACAGGCCCTCCTACGAGCAGTACTTC. Translating it yields CAWKADRPSYEQYF.

The J gene is TRBJ1-2, the V gene TRBV4-1, with 10 bases identical to TRBD1. The CDR3 runs 16 residues. The germline V gene encodes CDR1 MGHRA and CDR2 YSYEKL. Losses at the gene ends were 3 bases for V and 7 bases for J; bases not matched to a gene: 11. CDR3 nucleotides: TGCGCCAGCAGCCACGGGACAGGGGCGGTTAATGCTGGCTACACCTTC. It translates to CASSHGTGAVNAGYTF.

The chain couples TRBV5-1 to TRBJ2-1; 7 nucleotides agree with TRBD2. This CDR3 spans 15 amino acids. Germline trimming cut 0 bases from V and 2 bases from J; bases unmatched to any gene: 2. CDR1 is SGHRS, CDR2 YFSETQ, per germline. CDR3 nucleotide sequence: TGCGCCAGCAGCTTGGGGGAGGGCCCCTACAATGAGCAGTTCTTC. Residues: CASSLGEGPYNEQFF.

The V and J genes are TRBV5-1 and TRBJ2-1; possibly TRBD2 for D (5 bases). Trimming pared 1 base from V and 5 bases from J, leaving 13 bases between. Germline CDR1 SGHRS, CDR2 YFSETQ. CDR3 length equals 15 residues. This chain's CDR3 is CASSLLPSSDNEQFF. The CDR3, as DNA: TGCGCCAGCAGCTTGCTGCCTAGCTCTGACAATGAGCAGTTCTTC.

V and J are TRBV5-6 and TRBJ2-1; 10 nucleotides match TRBD1. The trim removed 4 bases at V and 8 bases at J, leaving 9 bases unmatched. Germline CDR1 and CDR2: SGHDT and YYEEEE. The CDR3 has 15 residues. The CDR3 sequence is CASSAPGQGIDEQFF. The CDR3 DNA follows: TGTGCCAGCAGCGCTCCGGGACAGGGGATCGATGAGCAGTTCTTC. Complete variable domain (other parts from reference TRBV5-6 and TRBJ2-1): DAGVTQSPTHLIKTRGQQVTLRCSPKSGHDTVSWYQQALGQGPQFIFQYYEEEERQRGNFPDRFSGHQFPNYSSELNVNALLLGDSALYLCASSAPGQGIDEQFFGPGTRLTVL.

The CDR3 here is CAWSVSGGNGYTF. The CDR3 coding sequence is TGTGCCTGGAGTGTTTCCGGGGGGAACGGCTACACCTTC. The V gene is TRBV30, the J gene TRBJ1-2; a possible D gene is TRBD1 (5 bases). The V gene lost 0 bases and the J gene lost 8 bases, with 13 bases spanning the gap. The V gene's germline CDR1 is GTSNPN and CDR2 SVGIG (reference sequence). CDR3 size: 13 residues.